Described below is a single TCR beta chain sequence and its context. Looked up from germline, CDR1 is SGDLS and CDR2 is YYNGEE. The CDR3 consists of 13 residues. Unmatched junction bases numbered 2, after V lost 0 bases and J lost 10 bases. The source of the sample is a study of blood T cell repertoires in COVID-19. Across the study: Samples taken during acute and convalescent COVID-19 were collected in the United States, Italy and Spain. The analysed material was cDNA or gDNA that came from T cells, B-cell-depleted T cells, or PBMCs.

Methods used by the authors: Amplified reference gene primers provided the basis for estimating nucleated cell counts. Using immunoSEQ multiplex PCR, the repertoire was profiled, and TCRdb retains in-frame clones only, with some absent. V and J calls and clone size are given by that table; D and trimming were obtained from the DNA. This sample has about 160,000 clones, with roughly 74% found just once. This receptor was taken from a woman aged 80 or over with acute or convalescent COVID-19. The gene calls are TRBV9 and TRBJ2-1; TRBD2 aligns across 9 bases. Sequenced sample: peripheral blood. This chain's CDR3 is CASSVVGLAEQFF. CDR3 nucleotide sequence: TGTGCCAGCAGCGTAGTCGGACTAGCGGAGCAGTTCTTC.